This TCR beta chain was sequenced in a study of blood T cell repertoires in COVID-19. TCRdb's table, derived via immunoSEQ multiplex PCR, lists solely in-frame clones and lacks some. The sample gives 300,000 to 400,000 clones, 85% of which show up once; around 1.8% is in the top ten. In terms of age and location, participants ranged from roughly 18 to 100 years and lived in about two dozen US areas. Cohorts were based on clinical histories the participants reported. In its sample, this clone was seen once. The receptor's source is a woman in her 30s who had been exposed to COVID-19. Sequencing was performed on PBMCs or T cells enriched from blood (not recorded which).

DNA of the CDR3: TGTGCCAGCAGTTTAGGACAGGACTATCAGCCCCAGCATTTT. Encoded protein: CASSLGQDYQPQHF. The chain carries TRBV2 and TRBJ1-5; 7 bases match TRBD1. With 5 bases clipped from V and 5 bases from J, the junction kept 6 bases outside the gene matches. Per germline, CDR1 SNHLY and CDR2 FYNNEI. There are 14 residues in the CDR3.